These 29 T cell receptor beta chains were all obtained from the same sample, sequenced in a study of shared clonotypes between healthy human individuals. Naive CD8 cells lacked CD45RO and underwent positive selection for CCR7, leaving out terminally differentiated effector memory CD45RA+ cells. TCRdb keeps only in-frame clones here, not all; method: immunoSEQ multiplex PCR. The sample yields more than 2 million clones, approximately 94% seen once. Input material: naive CD8+ T cells sorted from blood. The receptors were gathered from a man aged 18 to 35 in good health.

The V gene is TRBV5-1, the J gene TRBJ2-7, with 7 bases fitting TRBD1. The V gene's germline CDR1 is SGHRS and CDR2 YFSETQ. Losses at the gene ends were 0 bases for V and 2 bases for J; bases not matched to a gene: 5. The CDR3 is 15 amino acids. The CDR3 is CASSLVSGGAYEQYF. CDR3 nucleotides: TGCGCCAGCAGCTTGGTTTCAGGGGGAGCCTACGAGCAGTACTTC.

The chain links TRBV27 to TRBJ2-7; TRBD2 aligns across 8 bases. The CDR3 runs to 17 residues. V shed 3 bases and J 5 bases; nucleotides not matched to a gene: 15. Germline CDR1 MNHEY, CDR2 SMNVEV (reference sequence). Here the CDR3 DNA reads TGTGCCAGCAGTTTCTCAGCGGGGGACGCCCCTATCAACGAGCAGTACTTC. Protein product: CASSFSAGDAPINEQYF.

As for this clone: Other DNA sequences from this sample encode an identical CDR3 as well. The rearrangement uses TRBV6-5 and TRBJ1-2, with D maybe TRBD1 (6 bases). The CDR3 is 15 residues long. Germline V gene sequence: CDR1 MNHEY, CDR2 SVGAGI. V lost 4 bases and J 3 bases, leaving 15 bases between the germline ends. The CDR3 is CASSSTGVSYYGYTF. The CDR3 DNA reads TGTGCCAGCAGTTCGACAGGAGTAAGTTACTATGGCTACACCTTC.

This chain joins TRBV4-1 and TRBJ1-6; D is unclear. Trimming stripped 4 bases from V and 9 bases from J, with 10 bases between. Germline V gene sequence: CDR1 MGHRA, CDR2 YSYEKL. The CDR3 extends over 13 amino acids. DNA for the CDR3: TGCGCCAGCAGCCTAGGTGAGAGTTCACCCCTCCACTTT. This translates into CASSLGESSPLHF.

The genes are TRBV5-6 and TRBJ2-5, with D possibly TRBD1 on 6 matching bases. The V end was cut by 4 bases, the J end by 1 base, with 8 bases between. This CDR3 is built from 13 residues. Germline V lookup: CDR1 SGHDT, CDR2 YYEEEE. CDR3 amino acids: CASSEQGQETQYF. CDR3 bases: TGTGCCAGCAGCGAACAGGGCCAAGAGACCCAGTACTTC.

The gene calls are TRBV7-9 and TRBJ1-6, with TRBD1 identical over 11 bases. The CDR3 has 14 amino acids. Germline-derived CDR1 and CDR2 are SEHNR and FQNEAQ (reference sequence). V dropped 4 bases and J dropped 9; count of bases not matched to a gene: 2. CDR3 sequence: CASSSGQGASPLHF. The DNA of the CDR3 is TGTGCCAGCAGCTCCGGACAGGGGGCTTCACCCCTCCACTTT.

The chain is built from TRBV21-1 and TRBJ1-1. TRBV21-1 is a pseudogene locus. The CDR3 runs to 17 residues. The CDR3 is CASSKPAGRVRNTEAFF. The CDR3 DNA reads as TGTGCCAGCAGCAAACCAGCAGGGCGGGTTCGAAACACTGAAGCTTTCTTT.

V gene TRBV6-5 combines with J gene TRBJ2-7; D uncertain. CDR1 MNHEY and CDR2 SVGAGI come from the germline V gene. Trimming cost V 0 bases and J 6 bases, with 12 bases left between them. CDR3 length: 14 amino acids. The CDR3 DNA reads TGTGCCAGCAGTTACTCTGAACACTTCTTCGAGCAGTACTTC. Translation: CASSYSEHFFEQYF.

Remarks on this clone: Other DNA sequences in this specimen translate into the identical CDR3. The chain joins TRBV5-1 to TRBJ1-6, with D possibly matching TRBD1 (6 bases). The CDR3 spans 15 residues. Germline assignment: CDR1 SGHRS and CDR2 YFSETQ. V was clipped by 4 bases and J by 5 bases, with 13 bases between them. CDR3 bases: TGCGCCAGCAGCCCCCGGGACACGAATAATTCACCCCTCCACTTT. This sequence encodes CASSPRDTNNSPLHF.

V is TRBV6-6 and J is TRBJ1-3; D unclear. Germline-derived CDR1 and CDR2 are MNHNY and SVGAGI (reference sequence). The CDR3 totals 14 residues. Trimming removed 6 bases at V and 4 bases at J, with 13 bases between. CDR3 in DNA: TGTGCCAGCAGCCACTACAGTGGAGGAAACACCATATATTTT. It codes for CASSHYSGGNTIYF.

The chain links TRBV5-1 to TRBJ1-2; D ambiguous. CDR3 length: 15 amino acids. Germline loops: CDR1 SGHRS, CDR2 YFSETQ. The V and J ends lost 0 bases and 4 bases respectively, with 13 bases between them. In nucleotides, the CDR3 is TGCGCCAGCAGCTTGGTTCCAGCGCGAGCCTATGGCTACACCTTC. Its translation is CASSLVPARAYGYTF.

The chain has TRBV4-3 and TRBJ2-7; 7 bases agree with TRBD1. The CDR3 runs 16 residues. CDR1 LGHNA and CDR2 YSLEER come from the germline V gene. V lost 0 bases, J lost 2 bases, and 7 bases stayed unmatched. The CDR3 DNA reads as TGCGCCAGCAGCCAAGAAGGGGGCTCTGGGGCCTACGAGCAGTACTTC. Translating it yields CASSQEGGSGAYEQYF.

This chain connects TRBV5-6 to TRBJ2-4; 13 positions match TRBD2. Germline CDR1 is SGHDT and CDR2 is YYEEEE. The CDR3 is made up of 15 amino acids. V was pared by 0 bases and J by 6 bases, with 0 bases of the junction left unmatched. CDR3 nucleotides: TGTGCCAGCAGCTTGGGACTAGCGGGGGGAAACATTCAGTACTTC. It codes for CASSLGLAGGNIQYF.

V and J are TRBV5-6 and TRBJ2-7, with 12 bases matching TRBD2. CDR1 and CDR2 (germline): SGHDT, YYEEEE. V lost 4 bases and J lost 2; bases outside the gene matches: 7. The CDR3 is made up of 16 amino acids. The CDR3 region has the DNA TGTGCCAGCAGCGCACCACTAGCGGGGGGTACCTACGAGCAGTACTTC. It translates to CASSAPLAGGTYEQYF.

This clone was seen just once. This sequence joins TRBV19 and TRBJ1-1, with a possible D match to TRBD1 (6 bases). Germline V gene data show CDR1 as LNHDA and CDR2 as SQIVND (reference sequence). With 5 bases removed from V and 8 bases from J, the gap between germline ends came to 15 bases. The CDR3 runs 13 residues. In nucleotides, the CDR3 is TGTGCCAGTAGTTCCACATCGGGACAAGAAGCTTTCTTT. Its translation is CASSSTSGQEAFF.

This clone was seen a handful of times. The chain has TRBV19 and TRBJ1-5, with D possibly TRBD1 on 6 matching bases. V was pared by 3 bases and J by 6 bases, with 12 bases between. The CDR3 spans 14 residues. The V gene's germline CDR1 is LNHDA and CDR2 SQIVND (reference sequence). The CDR3 is CASSIEGVVQPQHF. The CDR3, as DNA: TGTGCCAGTAGTATTGAGGGGGTTGTTCAGCCCCAGCATTTT.

The rearrangement joins TRBV4-1 to TRBJ2-5; TRBD1 agrees at 7 bases. Trimming cost V 3 bases and J 2 bases; bases outside gene matches: 12. Germline CDR1 and CDR2: MGHRA and YSYEKL. CDR3 length: 17 amino acids. Here the CDR3 reads CASSQDPGQTLQETQYF. For the CDR3, the DNA is TGCGCCAGCAGCCAGGACCCGGGACAGACCCTACAAGAGACCCAGTACTTC.

In its sample, this clone was seen once. The chain employs TRBV21-1 and TRBJ2-3; the tabulated D call, TRBD2, remains unverified against the DNA. TRBV21-1 is a listed pseudogene. This CDR3 has 16 residues. CDR3 sequence: CASLRAAGGFTDTQYF. The CDR3 nucleotides read TGTGCCAGCCTAAGGGCGGCGGGAGGGTTCACAGATACGCAGTATTTT.

This clone appeared a few times. V usage is TRBV2 and J usage is TRBJ1-6; perhaps TRBD1 as D (5 bases). The V end was cut by 2 bases, the J end by 6 bases, with 8 bases between. The germline V gene has CDR1 SNHLY and CDR2 FYNNEI. This CDR3 contains 14 residues. This CDR3 reads CASSERQINSPLHF. Written as DNA, the CDR3 is TGTGCCAGCAGTGAAAGACAGATTAATTCACCCCTCCACTTT.

The V gene is TRBV13, the J gene TRBJ2-2; 12 nucleotides align to TRBD2. The germline V gene has CDR1 PRHDT and CDR2 FYEKMQ (reference sequence). CDR3 length: 16 residues. V was clipped by 5 bases and J by 4 bases; unmatched bases: 5. The chain's CDR3 is CASSLRTSGITGELFF. CDR3 DNA sequence: TGTGCCAGCAGCCTACGGACTAGCGGGATCACCGGGGAGCTGTTTTTT.

This chain connects TRBV7-2 to TRBJ1-5, with D perhaps matching TRBD1 (5 bases). The V gene's germline CDR1 is SGHTA and CDR2 FQGNSA. The CDR3 contains 14 residues. Trimming removed 5 bases from V and 5 bases from J, with 13 bases in between. The CDR3 here is CASSPRWGDQPQHF. The CDR3 nucleotides are TGTGCCAGCAGCCCCCGCTGGGGGGATCAGCCCCAGCATTTT.

The chain is built from TRBV6-6 and TRBJ2-7, with 11 bases matching TRBD1. CDR1 MNHNY and CDR2 SVGAGI come from the germline V gene (reference sequence). Trimming at V came to 4 bases and at J to 3 bases, leaving 5 bases not matched to a gene. The CDR3 consists of 15 residues. The CDR3: CASSSLDRGLYEQYF. CDR3 nucleotides: TGTGCCAGCAGTTCCTTGGACAGGGGGCTCTACGAGCAGTACTTC.

The chain links TRBV5-6 to TRBJ1-1, with D unclear. Germline CDR1 reads SGHDT; CDR2 reads YYEEEE. The CDR3 has 12 residues. Between the trimmed V and J ends, which lost 2 bases and 4 bases, there was a span of 6 bases. The CDR3 nucleotides are TGTGCCAGCAGCTTTTTTAGCACTGAAGCTTTCTTT. As protein: CASSFFSTEAFF.

This clone was counted once. The rearrangement uses TRBV5-5 and TRBJ2-3, with 9 bases matching TRBD1. The CDR3 contains 16 residues. J gave up 6 bases and V 2 bases, and 10 bases lay outside the gene matches. CDR1 SGHKS and CDR2 YYEKEE come from the germline V gene (reference sequence). DNA for the CDR3: TGTGCCAGCAGCTTATCACAGGGGGCTTTCGCGGATACGCAGTATTTT. Its translation: CASSLSQGAFADTQYF.

On this clone: Other DNA sequences in this specimen translate into the identical CDR3. The chain employs TRBV7-6 and TRBJ2-2; possibly TRBD2 for D (5 bases). The ends were cut back, 2 bases at V and 2 bases at J, with 9 bases in the middle. Germline V CDR1 and CDR2: SGHVS, FNYEAQ. The CDR3 covers 15 residues. Here the CDR3 DNA reads TGTGCCAGCAGCTTAACCAGCGGAAACACCGGGGAGCTGTTTTTT. This codes for CASSLTSGNTGELFF.

The V gene is TRBV19, the J gene TRBJ1-1; D gene unclear. CDR1 is LNHDA and CDR2 is SQIVND in the germline V gene (reference sequence). The V end lost 5 bases, the J end lost 8 bases, and 12 bases lay between the germline ends. CDR3 length: 12 residues. DNA for the CDR3: TGTGCCAGTAGTTCCGGAACCGCGGAAGCTTTCTTT. Residues: CASSSGTAEAFF.

The chain recombines TRBV9 with TRBJ2-1; 8 nucleotides match TRBD1. Germline CDR1 SGDLS, CDR2 YYNGEE. The CDR3 runs to 14 residues. Trimming removed 3 bases from V and 6 bases from J; junction bases left unmatched: 5. CDR3 sequence (DNA): TGTGCCAGCAGCGACCGGACAGGGCGCAATGAGCAGTTCTTC. Its translation: CASSDRTGRNEQFF.

DNA for the CDR3: TGTGCCAGCAGCTCTAAAATCCGTCCCTACGAGCAGTACTTC. Its translation is CASSSKIRPYEQYF. The rearrangement joins TRBV11-2 to TRBJ2-7; D is unclear. Trimming took 4 bases from V and 2 from J, leaving 12 bases between them. Germline V gene lookup returns CDR1 SGHAT and CDR2 FQNNGV. This CDR3 region has 14 residues. Variable domain in full (rest from reference TRBV11-2 and TRBJ2-7): EAGVAQSPRYKIIEKRQSVAFWCNPISGHATLYWYQQILGQGPKLLIQFQNNGVVDDSQLPKDRFSAERLKGVDSTLKIQPAKLEDSAVYLCASSSKIRPYEQYFGPGTRLTVT.

The chain carries TRBV5-1 and TRBJ2-2; D is unresolved. V shed 2 bases and J shed 2 bases, with 13 bases lying between them. This CDR3 has 16 residues. Germline CDR1 reads SGHRS; CDR2 reads YFSETQ. The CDR3 spells CASSFTRPLNTGELFF. The CDR3 coding sequence is TGCGCCAGCAGCTTTACCCGTCCTCTCAACACCGGGGAGCTGTTTTTT.